This record concerns one T cell receptor (beta chain) sequence. RNA extraction was followed by reverse transcription into cDNA, which acted as the sequencing template. Sequencing was performed with immunoSEQ multiplex PCR; in TCRdb, only in-frame clones are kept and a portion is missing. The sample lists 120,000 to 150,000 clones, 40% to 50% occurring once. The data belong to a study of CD8+ T cells in alopecia areata. Lesional scalp punch biopsies and peripheral blood were collected from alopecia areata patients. Sequenced material: CD4+ T cells sorted from blood. This TCR derives from a human donor with alopecia areata.

The CDR3 DNA sequence: TGCAGCGTTGGAGGGTATGGCTACACCTTC. The encoded protein is CSVGGYGYTF. The chain joins TRBV29-1 to TRBJ1-2, with no clear D. This CDR3 comprises 10 residues. V dropped 4 bases and J dropped 5 bases, with 5 bases sitting between them. Germline CDR1 reads SQVTM; CDR2 reads ANQGSEA. Complete variable domain (other parts from reference TRBV29-1 and TRBJ1-2): SAVISQKPSRDICQRGTSLTIQCQVDSQVTMMFWYRQQPGQSLTLIATANQGSEATYESGFVIDKFPISRPNLTFSTLTVSNMSPEDSSIYLCSVGGYGYTFGSGTRLTVV.